The 19 T cell receptor beta chains below were found in one sample sequenced in a study of T-cell reconstitution after alpha-beta-depleted transplantation in children. TCRbeta library construction was performed incorporating unique molecular identifiers. MiXCR, applied by TCRdb to the PCR reads, yields one record per CDR3 protein. The table has hundreds of thousands of distinct CDR3 sequences, about 10% seen once. This material consisted of PBMCs, taken before TCRalphabeta/CD19-depleted stem cell transplant. Every receptor here comes from a child aged 2-9 years with inherited bone marrow failure, due to receive a stem cell transplant.

At least ten counts were recorded for this clonotype. The chain uses TRBV18 and TRBJ2-5; either TRBD1 or TRBD2 may supply D (5 bases each). The V end was cut by 3 bases, the J end by 5 bases, with 7 bases between. The CDR3 has 12 residues. Germline V gene data show CDR1 as KGHSH and CDR2 as LQKENI. CDR3: CASSPGVETQYF. DNA of the CDR3: TGTGCCAGCTCACCGGGGGTGGAGACCCAGTACTTC.

This clonotype was seen a handful of times. The chain employs TRBV30 and TRBJ2-1; D ambiguous. Trimming took 2 bases from V and 10 from J, leaving 15 bases between them. Germline CDR1 is GTSNPN and CDR2 is SVGIG (reference sequence). The CDR3 is made up of 13 amino acids. DNA of the CDR3: TGTGCCTGGAGTATCCTTTTAGAAGGGGAGCAGTTCTTC. Its protein is CAWSILLEGEQFF. Based on the CDR3 plus reference TRBV30 and TRBJ2-1, the full variable domain is SQTIHQWPATLVQPVGSPLSLECTVEGTSNPNLYWYRQAAGRGLQLLFYSVGIGQISSEVPQNLSASRPQDRQFILSSKKLLLSDSGFYLCAWSILLEGEQFFGPGTRLTVL.

This clonotype was recorded at least ten times. The V and J genes are TRBV12-3 or TRBV12-4 and TRBJ2-7; D might be TRBD1 (5 bases). The CDR3 length is 15 residues. V was cut by 0 bases and J by 2 bases, with 11 bases left in between. CDR3 sequence: CASSLAWGYTYEQYF. The CDR3 bases are TGTGCCAGCAGTTTAGCGTGGGGCTACACCTACGAGCAGTACTTC.

CDR3 in amino acids: CASSSHPSGSLNEQFF. CDR3 DNA: TGTGCCAGCAGCTCCCACCCTAGCGGGAGCCTAAATGAGCAGTTCTTC. V gene TRBV7-8 combines with J gene TRBJ2-1; 10 bases are shared with TRBD2. The length of the CDR3 is 16 residues. Trimming cost V 4 bases and J 7 bases; bases outside gene matches: 10. Germline V gene data show CDR1 as SGHVS and CDR2 as FQNEAQ.

This clonotype was counted ten times or more. The chain carries TRBV19 and TRBJ2-5, with a possible D match to TRBD2 (6 bases). V dropped 9 bases and J dropped 3 bases, with 20 bases sitting between them. From germline, CDR1 is LNHDA and CDR2 SQIVND (reference sequence). The CDR3 sequence is 15 residues long. The CDR3 region has the DNA TGTGCCAGGGGGACGGAGCCTAGCGCCAAAGAGACCCAGTACTTC. This sequence encodes CARGTEPSAKETQYF.

This clonotype was recorded at least ten times. The rearrangement uses TRBV7-2 and TRBJ2-1, with 13 bases fitting TRBD2. With 8 bases clipped from V and 0 bases from J, the junction kept 10 bases outside the gene matches. Germline-derived CDR1 and CDR2 are SGHTA and FQGNSA. The CDR3 has 18 residues. This CDR3 reads CASSPRTSGGSSYNEQFF. CDR3 nucleotide sequence: TGTGCCAGCTCCCCTCGGACTAGCGGGGGAAGCTCCTACAATGAGCAGTTCTTC.

At least ten counts were recorded for this clonotype. The CDR3 sequence is CASSLGTRVGGNYGYTF. The CDR3 nucleotides are TGTGCCAGCAGTTTGGGGACAAGAGTTGGGGGGAACTATGGCTACACCTTC. This chain connects TRBV12-3 or TRBV12-4 to TRBJ1-2; D may be TRBD1 (6 bases). The V and J ends lost 3 bases and 2 bases respectively, with 19 bases between them. This CDR3 spans 17 amino acids.

The chain combines TRBV2 with TRBJ2-1; D ambiguous. V was shortened by 1 base and J by 12 bases, with 1 base between the two germline ends. Germline values: CDR1 SNHLY, CDR2 FYNNEI. The CDR3 consists of 9 residues. CDR3 nucleotide sequence: TGTGCCAGCAGTGAAGTGCAGTTCTTC. Its translation: CASSEVQFF. The whole variable domain, filled in from reference TRBV2 and TRBJ2-1, reads EPEVTQTPSHQVTQMGQEVILRCVPISNHLYFYWYRQILGQKVEFLVSFYNNEISEKSEIFDDQFSVERPDGSNFTLKIRSTKLEDSAMYFCASSEVQFFGPGTRLTVL.

Turning to this clonotype: It may be a read error: a sequence one base away is much more abundant. The J gene is TRBJ2-2, the V gene TRBV20-1; tentative D call: TRBD1 (5 bases). Germline V lookup: CDR1 DFQATT, CDR2 SNEGSKA (reference sequence). The CDR3 is made up of 14 amino acids. CDR3 nucleotides: TGCTGTGCGCATACAGGCCAGTACACCGGGGAGCTGTTTTTT. Translating gives CCAHTGQYTGELFF.

Note on this clonotype: A much larger clone differs by one base, so this may be a read error. The chain couples TRBV7-8 to TRBJ2-7, with D unresolved. Trimming removed 8 bases from V and 3 bases from J, with 11 bases in between. Germline-derived CDR1 and CDR2 are SGHVS and FQNEAQ. CDR3 length: 12 amino acids. The CDR3 sequence is CASGSINYEQYF. The CDR3, as DNA: TGTGCCAGCGGCTCGATAAACTACGAGCAGTACTTC.

The V gene is TRBV11-2, the J gene TRBJ1-5, with D maybe TRBD1 (5 bases). Germline CDR1 is SGHAT and CDR2 is FQNNGV. Trimming pared 1 base from V and 5 bases from J, leaving 12 bases between. The CDR3 consists of 15 residues. CDR3 in amino acids: CASSLGSGTHQPQHF. The CDR3, as DNA: TGTGCCAGCAGCTTAGGTTCCGGGACCCATCAGCCCCAGCATTTT. The full variable domain, completed using reference TRBV11-2 and TRBJ1-5, is EAGVAQSPRYKIIEKRQSVAFWCNPISGHATLYWYQQILGQGPKLLIQFQNNGVVDDSQLPKDRFSAERLKGVDSTLKIQPAKLEDSAVYLCASSLGSGTHQPQHFGDGTRLSIL.

This clonotype was counted only a few times. The chain recombines TRBV6-6 with TRBJ2-2; 8 bases align to TRBD1. V lost 8 bases, J lost 5 bases, and 10 bases stayed unmatched. CDR3 length: 15 amino acids. Germline CDR1 reads MNHNY; CDR2 reads SVGAGI (reference sequence). CDR3 DNA sequence: TGTGCCAGCCATATCAGGGGGCAGGAAACCGGGGAGCTGTTTTTT. Its translation is CASHIRGQETGELFF.

This clonotype was detected ten times or more. The chain combines TRBV29-1 with TRBJ2-5; TRBD1 matches at 7 bases. The CDR3 loop spans 12 amino acids. Per germline, CDR1 SQVTM and CDR2 ANQGSEA. Germline trimming cut 8 bases from V and 5 bases from J; bases unmatched to any gene: 8. The CDR3 bases are TGCAGCTCAACCGGGACAGCGGAGACCCAGTACTTC. This gives the protein CSSTGTAETQYF. Together with reference TRBV29-1 and TRBJ2-5, the CDR3 gives the full variable domain: SAVISQKPSRDICQRGTSLTIQCQVDSQVTMMFWYRQQPGQSLTLIATANQGSEATYESGFVIDKFPISRPNLTFSTLTVSNMSPEDSSIYLCSSTGTAETQYFGPGTRLLVL.

Many counts were recorded for this clonotype. The V gene is TRBV6-1, the J gene TRBJ1-5; D is possibly TRBD1 (6 bases). Germline V lookup: CDR1 MNHNS, CDR2 SASEGT. This CDR3 region has 15 residues. Trimming stripped 6 bases from V and 5 bases from J, with 17 bases between. This CDR3 reads CASSRFGGADQPQHF. DNA for the CDR3: TGTGCCAGCAGCCGATTCGGGGGGGCGGATCAGCCCCAGCATTTT.

This clonotype has a count of ten or more. The chain combines TRBV5-1 with TRBJ2-1; D call uncertain. This CDR3 comprises 14 residues. Trimming took off 3 bases at V and 5 bases at J, with 12 bases between the two ends. Germline V gene data show CDR1 as SGHRS and CDR2 as YFSETQ. CDR3 bases: TGCGCCAGCAGCTCCATAAGGGAAAACAATGAGCAGTTCTTC. It encodes CASSSIRENNEQFF.

As concerns this clonotype: One base away lies a much larger clone, so this may be a sequencing read error. The chain employs TRBV7-2 and TRBJ2-3, with 8 bases identical to TRBD2. Germline CDR1 is SGHTA and CDR2 is FQGNSA. The CDR3 sequence is 16 residues long. V was pared by 5 bases and J by 4 bases, with 11 bases of the junction left unmatched. CDR3: CASSPGGTQAADTQYF. The CDR3 DNA reads as TGTGCCAGCAGCCCGGGGGGGACGCAGGCGGCAGATACGCAGTATTTT.

The V and J genes are TRBV7-9 and TRBJ2-7; D is perhaps TRBD1 (5 bases). Trimming pared 3 bases from V and 6 bases from J, leaving 15 bases between. This CDR3 is built from 14 residues. The germline gives CDR1 SEHNR, CDR2 FQNEAQ (reference sequence). CDR3 loop: CASSFSQGLGEQYF. The DNA for the CDR3 is TGTGCCAGCAGCTTTTCTCAGGGATTGGGCGAGCAGTACTTC.

The genes are TRBV4-1 and TRBJ1-4; 7 nucleotides align to TRBD1. V shed 4 bases and J 6 bases; nucleotides not matched to a gene: 8. The CDR3 is 15 amino acids. CDR1 is MGHRA, CDR2 YSYEKL, per germline. The chain's CDR3 is CASSRAGGLDEKLFF. For the CDR3, the DNA is TGCGCCAGCAGCCGTGCAGGGGGGCTTGATGAAAAACTGTTTTTT.

This clonotype was seen repeatedly, ten times or more. This rearrangement joins TRBV11-2 to TRBJ2-3; tentative D call: TRBD2 (7 bases). CDR1 SGHAT and CDR2 FQNNGV come from the germline V gene. The CDR3 consists of 17 residues. Trimming removed 1 base from V and 6 bases from J, with 20 bases in between. In DNA, the CDR3 is TGTGCCAGCAGCTTAGTATCGGGGGGCCCTTTATCCGATACGCAGTATTTT. This translates into CASSLVSGGPLSDTQYF.